This passage covers 6 T cell receptor beta chains from one sample sequenced in a study of T-cell memory formation after mild COVID-19. TCRdb ran MiXCR on the 5' RACE reads and lists one entry per CDR3 protein. This sample has roughly 320,000 distinct CDR3 sequences; 25% to 30% occur once, and the top ten carry approximately 15%. Material for sequencing was PBMCs or a T cell subset sorted from them (not recorded which). Source of these receptors: an adult woman who had mild COVID-19 (a few samples of this study predate the infection). Cell type and time point are not known.

This chain connects TRBV19 to TRBJ2-7, with 10 nucleotides matching TRBD2. Looked up from germline, CDR1 is LNHDA and CDR2 is SQIVND (reference sequence). The CDR3 has 17 residues. V lost 5 bases and J lost 0; bases outside the gene matches: 10. CDR3 in amino acids: CASSPTHSSGSSYEQYF. In DNA, the CDR3 is TGTGCCAGTAGTCCCACACATTCTAGCGGGAGCTCCTACGAGCAGTACTTC.

V gene TRBV18 combines with J gene TRBJ1-2; D unresolved. Per germline, CDR1 KGHSH and CDR2 LQKENI. The CDR3 totals 13 residues. V dropped 6 bases and J dropped 9 bases, with 17 bases sitting between them. The chain's CDR3 is CASSQDGGLSYTF. The CDR3 DNA follows: TGTGCCAGCTCTCAGGACGGTGGACTCAGCTACACCTTC.

V usage is TRBV29-1 and J usage is TRBJ1-1, with TRBD1 matching 9 bases. CDR1 and CDR2 from the germline V gene are SQVTM and ANQGSEA. Trimming took 7 bases from V and 4 from J; bases not matched to a gene: 4. There are 12 residues in the CDR3. CDR3 bases: TGCAGCGGTGGACAGGGGAGCACTGAAGCTTTCTTT. Its protein product is CSGGQGSTEAFF.

This clonotype was found a few times. The chain couples TRBV27 to TRBJ2-7, with 7 bases that match TRBD1. V lost 3 bases and J lost 3; bases outside the gene matches: 8. There are 15 residues in the CDR3. Germline V CDR1 and CDR2: MNHEY, SMNVEV (reference sequence). The CDR3 DNA is TGTGCCAGCAGTTTGAAGACAGGGTCGTACTACGAGCAGTACTTC. The encoded protein is CASSLKTGSYYEQYF.

This clonotype was found a few times. V usage is TRBV6-6 and J usage is TRBJ2-5, with 9 bases aligning to TRBD1. The CDR3 sequence is 14 residues long. CDR1 is MNHNY and CDR2 is SVGAGI in the germline V gene (reference sequence). Unmatched junction bases numbered 6, after V lost 6 bases and J lost 4 bases. The CDR3 is CASRTQGAGETQYF. CDR3 DNA: TGTGCCAGCAGAACACAGGGGGCGGGAGAGACCCAGTACTTC.

The V and J genes are TRBV7-6 and TRBJ2-2; no clear D. This CDR3 is built from 16 residues. V was shortened by 2 bases and J by 0 bases, with 10 bases between the two germline ends. The germline V gene encodes CDR1 SGHVS and CDR2 FNYEAQ. DNA of the CDR3: TGTGCCAGCAGCTTACGTCAGGCAGCGAACACCGGGGAGCTGTTTTTT. Amino acids: CASSLRQAANTGELFF.